The 18 T cell receptor beta chains presented below share a single source sample, sequenced in a study of response to subunit inactivated influenza vaccine. TCRdb reprocessed the RT-PCR reads with MiXCR, giving one entry per CDR3 protein. The data hold hundreds of thousands of distinct CDR3 sequences, with 13% to 15% observed a single time. Sequencing used PBMCs from blood, obtained roughly 2 weeks before vaccination. These receptor sequences come from a man aged 45 to 65 who received an inactivated influenza vaccine.

The chain employs TRBV4-3 and TRBJ2-1; D uncertain. Trimming removed 1 base from V and 4 bases from J, with 5 bases in between. Per the germline V gene, CDR1 is LGHNA and CDR2 is YSLEER. The length of the CDR3 is 13 residues. The CDR3 nucleotides read TGCGCCAGCAGCCAAGCCACTTACAATGAGCAGTTCTTC. Translating it yields CASSQATYNEQFF.

This clonotype has more than one count but fewer than ten. The chain couples TRBV6-5 to TRBJ1-2, with 10 bases that match TRBD1. Germline-derived CDR1 and CDR2 are MNHEY and SVGAGI. The CDR3 runs 12 residues. Trimming at V came to 11 bases and at J to 4 bases, leaving 4 bases not matched to a gene. The CDR3 DNA reads as TGTGCCGGGTGGGACAGGGGCTATGGCTACACCTTC. Residues: CAGWDRGYGYTF.

The gene calls are TRBV29-1 and TRBJ2-1; 7 bases line up with TRBD2. Germline assignment: CDR1 SQVTM and CDR2 ANQGSEA. The length of the CDR3 is 12 residues. V lost 6 bases, J lost 6 bases, and 5 bases stayed unmatched. The CDR3, as DNA: TGCAGCGTGATGACTAGCATCAATGAGCAGTTCTTC. Translated, it gives CSVMTSINEQFF.

The chain has TRBV6-2 or TRBV6-3 and TRBJ2-3; D remains ambiguous. V was cut by 6 bases and J by 0 bases, with 13 bases left in between. CDR1 and CDR2 (germline): MNHEY, SVGEGT. The CDR3 contains 15 residues. The CDR3 nucleotides read TGTGCCAGCAGAGATCAGGTCCTAAGCACAGATACGCAGTATTTT. It is translated as CASRDQVLSTDTQYF.

The V and J genes are TRBV6-5 and TRBJ1-5; D might be TRBD1 (6 bases). Trimming cost V 3 bases and J 6 bases, with 12 bases left between them. CDR3 size: 14 residues. Germline V lookup: CDR1 MNHEY, CDR2 SVGAGI. The CDR3 sequence: CASSYKGGLQPQHF. The CDR3, as DNA: TGTGCCAGCAGTTATAAGGGGGGGCTTCAGCCCCAGCATTTT.

This clonotype occurred a few times. This sequence joins TRBV28 and TRBJ1-6; D is possibly TRBD1 (5 bases). The CDR3 sequence is 16 residues long. Germline V gives CDR1 MDHEN, CDR2 SYDVKM. Trimming left V 3 bases short and J 4 bases short, with 13 bases between. CDR3 protein: CASSFQRGGYNSPLHF. CDR3 nucleotides: TGTGCCAGCAGTTTCCAAAGGGGCGGGTATAATTCACCCCTCCACTTT.

This rearrangement joins TRBV12-3 or TRBV12-4 to TRBJ2-5, with D possibly called TRBD1 or TRBD2 (5 bases each). Trimming removed 2 bases at V and 4 bases at J, with 11 bases between. This CDR3 has 14 residues. The CDR3 sequence is CASSLQGVRETQYF. The CDR3 DNA reads TGTGCCAGCAGTTTACAGGGAGTGAGAGAGACCCAGTACTTC.

This clonotype was recorded a few times. The chain recombines TRBV24-1 with TRBJ1-5; a possible D gene is TRBD1 (6 bases). The CDR3 has 15 residues. Germline CDR1 and CDR2: KGHDR and SFDVKD. V lost 4 bases and J lost 2, with 11 bases in between. The CDR3 loop reads CATSERQDGNQPQHF. As DNA, the CDR3 is TGTGCCACCAGTGAGCGACAGGATGGCAATCAGCCCCAGCATTTT.

This clonotype was seen more than once but under ten times. The chain links TRBV3-1 to TRBJ2-1; D might be TRBD2 (5 bases). This CDR3 has 17 residues. V was cut by 5 bases and J by 7 bases, with 24 bases left in between. Per the germline V gene, CDR1 is LGHDT and CDR2 is YNNKEL (reference sequence). The CDR3 is CASSTSGTRALWNEQFF. The CDR3 DNA sequence: TGTGCCAGCAGCACAAGCGGAACTCGTGCTTTATGGAATGAGCAGTTCTTC.

This clonotype was recorded many times. This chain uses TRBV6-2 or TRBV6-3 with TRBJ2-2; 10 bases match TRBD2. V shed 5 bases and J 4 bases; nucleotides not matched to a gene: 10. From germline, CDR1 is MNHEY and CDR2 SVGEGT. The CDR3 has 17 residues. The CDR3 loop reads CASSQFASGGPTGELFF. The DNA for the CDR3 is TGTGCCAGCAGTCAATTCGCTAGCGGGGGTCCCACCGGGGAGCTGTTTTTT.

The DNA of the CDR3 is TGTGCCAGCAGCTTAAAGGGACTAGCGGGAGGGAAGAATGAGCAGTTCTTC. Its protein product is CASSLKGLAGGKNEQFF. This sequence joins TRBV7-3 and TRBJ2-1; 16 bases line up with TRBD2. The trim removed 1 base at V and 7 bases at J, leaving 4 bases unmatched. CDR3 length: 17 amino acids. Germline CDR1 and CDR2: SGHTA and FQGTGA.

The chain has TRBV4-1 and TRBJ1-4, with 8 bases matching TRBD1. The CDR3 contains 18 residues. Trimming removed 2 bases from V and 8 bases from J; junction bases left unmatched: 16. Germline V lookup: CDR1 MGHRA, CDR2 YSYEKL. The CDR3 here is CASSQPRTGNRVGEKLFF. The CDR3, as DNA: TGCGCCAGCAGCCAACCGAGGACAGGGAACCGGGTGGGGGAAAAACTGTTTTTT.

This chain joins TRBV27 and TRBJ2-5; 8 bases agree with TRBD1. There are 16 residues in the CDR3. The junction had 5 bases not matched to a gene; V was cut back by 0 bases and J by 2 bases. CDR1 MNHEY and CDR2 SMNVEV come from the germline V gene (reference sequence). The CDR3 spells CASSLSSTGEQETQYF. The CDR3 bases are TGTGCCAGCAGTTTATCCTCGACAGGGGAACAAGAGACCCAGTACTTC.

The chain couples TRBV12-3 or TRBV12-4 to TRBJ2-2, with TRBD2 as a possible D gene (6 bases). Between the trimmed V and J ends, which lost 6 bases and 6 bases, there was a span of 17 bases. The CDR3 runs to 15 residues. Written as DNA, the CDR3 is TGTGCCAGCAGACCGGGACCCCGGGAGTCCGGGGAGCTGTTTTTT. Translated, it gives CASRPGPRESGELFF.

This clonotype was found a few times. This sequence joins TRBV20-1 and TRBJ2-1, with 8 nucleotides matching TRBD2. The CDR3 extends over 18 amino acids. The germline V gene has CDR1 DFQATT and CDR2 SNEGSKA (reference sequence). The V and J ends lost 1 base and 0 bases, in that order; junction bases with no gene match: 11. The CDR3 coding sequence is TGCAGTGCTAGAGCCAGGGCGGGAGGCTTTAGCTCCTACAATGAGCAGTTCTTC. It codes for CSARARAGGFSSYNEQFF.

This clonotype has a handful of counts. This chain uses TRBV6-1 with TRBJ2-6, with TRBD1 matching over 7 bases. V lost 5 bases to trimming and J lost 4 bases; unmatched junction nucleotides: 8. Germline-derived CDR1 and CDR2 are MNHNS and SASEGT. This CDR3 spans 16 amino acids. The CDR3 region has the DNA TGTGCCAGCAGTAAAACAGGGGCCTCCGGGGCCAACGTCCTGACTTTC. Its protein is CASSKTGASGANVLTF.

This clonotype was seen more than once but under ten times. The V gene is TRBV12-5, the J gene TRBJ2-2, with D perhaps assigned TRBD1 or TRBD2 (5 bases each). V lost 0 bases and J 5 bases, leaving 10 bases between the germline ends. The CDR3 loop spans 15 amino acids. Germline V gives CDR1 LGHNT, CDR2 FRNRAP. CDR3 coding DNA: TGTGCTAGTGGTTTGGTACTAGGGGTGACCGGGGAGCTGTTTTTT. Residues: CASGLVLGVTGELFF.

In this sample, this clonotype turned up a few times. This chain connects TRBV28 to TRBJ2-5; 8 nucleotides align to TRBD1. The germline V gene encodes CDR1 MDHEN and CDR2 SYDVKM. Trimming cost V 3 bases and J 2 bases; bases outside gene matches: 8. This CDR3 spans 16 amino acids. CDR3 amino acids: CASSFRMTGVQETQYF. The CDR3 nucleotides read TGTGCCAGCAGTTTTAGGATGACAGGGGTACAAGAGACCCAGTACTTC.